This is a list of T cell receptor beta chains from one sample in a study of shared clonotypes between healthy human individuals. The table came from immunoSEQ multiplex PCR; TCRdb's copy has only in-frame clones and leaves some out. The table includes 950,000 to 1,100,000 clones, approximately 72% detected once. Material for sequencing was memory CD4+ T cells sorted from blood. Receptor source: a man aged 18 to 35 in good health. CDR3s include the opening cysteine and the closing phenylalanine or tryptophan. The D gene is left open where the match is weak. Only some rows state a clone size, as once, few, many or a class for expanded clones.

TRBV7-9,TRBJ1-4,NA,NA,CAGIQGSGEKLFF,TGTGCCGGAATCCAGGGGTCGGGCGAAAAACTGTTTTTT
TRBV5-1,TRBJ2-3,NA,NA,CASRTDPSTDTQYF,TGCGCCAGCAGGACTGACCCAAGCACAGATACGCAGTATTTT
TRBV6-1,TRBJ1-5,NA,TRBD1,CASSEFSQGANNQPQHF,TGTGCCAGCAGTGAATTCTCACAGGGGGCGAACAATCAGCCCCAGCATTTT
TRBV19,TRBJ2-5,NA,TRBD1,CASTASTGGETQYF,TGTGCCAGTACCGCTTCTACAGGGGGAGAGACCCAGTACTTC
TRBV9,TRBJ1-1,NA,NA,CASSVAPTMNTEAFF,TGTGCCAGCAGCGTAGCTCCCACGATGAACACTGAAGCTTTCTTT
TRBV27,TRBJ2-3,NA,TRBD2,CASSLPTSGRQDTQYF,TGTGCCAGCAGTTTACCGACTAGCGGGAGGCAGGATACGCAGTATTTT
TRBV7-6,TRBJ2-5,NA,TRBD2,CASSSSPGGIQETQYF,TGTGCCAGCAGCTCCTCCCCGGGGGGGATCCAAGAGACCCAGTACTTC
TRBV6-4,TRBJ1-2,NA,NA,CASSDRPANPNYGYTF,TGTGCCAGCAGTGACCGGCCCGCAAACCCTAACTATGGCTACACCTTC
TRBV6-5,TRBJ1-3,NA,NA,CASTRAGGNTIYF,TGTGCCAGCACGAGGGCAGGAGGAAACACCATATATTTT
TRBV19,TRBJ2-2,NA,NA,CASSIQQTGELFF,TGTGCCAGTAGTATACAACAGACCGGGGAGCTGTTTTTT
TRBV2,TRBJ1-5,NA,TRBD1,CASSPGTGHNQPQHF,TGTGCCAGCAGCCCTGGGACAGGGCACAATCAGCCCCAGCATTTT
TRBV1,TRBJ1-2,few,NA,CTSLDRVNGYTF,TGCACCAGCCTAGACAGGGTGAACGGCTACACCTTC
TRBV23-1,TRBJ1-1,NA,TRBD1,CASSPGIWDREVRAFF,TGCGCCAGCAGTCCAGGAATTTGGGACAGGGAGGTGAGAGCTTTCTTT
TRBV7-9,TRBJ1-4,many,TRBD1,CASSVGQGNEKLFF,TGTGCCAGCAGCGTGGGACAGGGTAACGAAAAACTGTTTTTT
TRBV7-2,TRBJ2-7,NA,NA,CASSFGPHKGEQYF,TGTGCCAGCAGCTTTGGGCCCCATAAGGGTGAGCAGTACTTC
TRBV5-1,TRBJ1-6,NA,NA,CASSLTGPNSPLHF,TGCGCCAGCAGCTTGACAGGCCCGAATTCACCCCTCCACTTT
TRBV19,TRBJ2-5,NA,TRBD1,CASRKGQGAKETQYF,TGTGCCAGTAGAAAGGGACAGGGGGCAAAAGAGACCCAGTACTTC
TRBV5-6,TRBJ2-5,NA,NA,CASSLAGQGQETQYF,TGTGCCAGCAGCTTGGCCGGGCAGGGGCAAGAGACCCAGTACTTC
TRBV6-1,TRBJ2-1,NA,NA,CASSELVGQYYNEQFF,TGTGCCAGCAGTGAATTAGTCGGACAGTACTACAATGAGCAGTTCTTC
TRBV7-2,TRBJ1-4,few,NA,CASSPISPANEKLFF,TGTGCCAGCAGCCCAATATCGCCAGCTAATGAAAAACTGTTTTTT
TRBV28,TRBJ2-7,NA,NA,CASSLFGQGSHEQYF,TGTGCCAGCAGTTTATTTGGGCAGGGCAGCCACGAGCAGTACTTC
TRBV15,TRBJ1-1,few,NA,CATSRDRIANTEAFF,TGTGCCACCAGCAGAGATCGAATAGCGAACACTGAAGCTTTCTTT
TRBV14,TRBJ1-4,NA,NA,CASSPTRDKLFF,TGTGCCAGCAGCCCAACACGCGACAAACTGTTTTTT
TRBV7-8,TRBJ2-2,NA,NA,CASSLGSRGMPGELFF,TGTGCCAGCAGCCTAGGGAGTAGGGGTATGCCCGGGGAGCTGTTTTTT
TRBV2,TRBJ2-7,NA,TRBD1,CASSYKQGAIDEQYF,TGTGCCAGCAGTTACAAACAGGGGGCGATCGACGAGCAGTACTTC
TRBV10-3,TRBJ2-5,NA,TRBD2,CAISTRTSGNGETQYF,TGTGCCATCAGCACCCGGACTAGCGGGAATGGAGAGACCCAGTACTTC
TRBV6-5,TRBJ1-1,NA,NA,CASSYSHTEAFF,TGTGCCAGCAGTTATTCTCACACTGAAGCTTTCTTT
TRBV7-5,TRBJ2-2,NA,NA,CARSLPGREDTGELFF,TGTGCCAGAAGCCTACCAGGGCGGGAGGACACCGGGGAGCTGTTTTTT
TRBV6-1,TRBJ2-3,NA,NA,CASSERDTQYF,TGTGCCAGCAGTGAACGGGATACGCAGTATTTT
TRBV6-6,TRBJ2-7,NA,NA,CASSPEEGPYEQYF,TGTGCCAGCAGTCCCGAGGAAGGCCCCTACGAGCAGTACTTC
TRBV28,TRBJ1-2,NA,NA,CASSRDQNAGNYGYTF,TGTGCCAGCAGTAGGGATCAAAACGCCGGGAACTATGGCTACACCTTC
TRBV10-3,TRBJ2-3,few,NA,CAISEWAFTSTDTQYF,TGTGCCATCAGTGAGTGGGCATTCACTAGCACAGATACGCAGTATTTT
TRBV6-6,TRBJ2-5,once,TRBD2,CASSWTSQETQYF,TGTGCCAGCAGTTGGACTAGCCAAGAGACCCAGTACTTC
TRBV11-2,TRBJ1-5,NA,NA,CASSTSPGAGQPQHF,TGTGCCAGCAGCACGAGTCCAGGGGCAGGCCAGCCCCAGCATTTT
TRBV5-1,TRBJ2-2,NA,NA,CASSSRDRPTGELFF,TGCGCCAGCAGCTCGCGCGACAGACCCACCGGGGAGCTGTTTTTT
TRBV6-6,TRBJ1-5,NA,TRBD1,CASSRRDRGSGQPQHF,TGTGCCAGCAGTCGCCGGGACAGGGGATCGGGTCAGCCCCAGCATTTT
TRBV5-1,TRBJ2-5,NA,TRBD1,CASSSDGTGVETQYF,TGCGCCAGCAGCTCGGACGGGACAGGGGTAGAGACCCAGTACTTC
TRBV4-3,TRBJ2-7,few,TRBD2,CASSQGLPGTKYEQYF,TGCGCCAGCAGCCAGGGCCTCCCCGGGACTAAGTACGAGCAGTACTTC
TRBV28,TRBJ1-2,few,NA,CASTLRAAYGYTF,TGTGCCAGCACCCTACGGGCAGCCTATGGCTACACCTTC
TRBV7-9,TRBJ2-5,few,TRBD2,CASSVRLASIETQYF,TGTGCCAGCAGCGTCCGACTAGCCTCGATCGAGACCCAGTACTTC
TRBV18,TRBJ1-1,NA,TRBD1,CASSPPTGRYTEAFF,TGTGCCAGCTCACCACCGACAGGGAGGTACACTGAAGCTTTCTTT
TRBV11-3,TRBJ2-3,once,NA,CASSRGAGASTDTQYF,TGTGCCAGCAGCAGAGGGGCAGGAGCAAGCACAGATACGCAGTATTTT
TRBV18,TRBJ2-1,NA,NA,CASSPFGGGQLGEQFF,TGTGCCAGCTCACCCTTCGGCGGGGGCCAGTTAGGGGAGCAGTTCTTC
TRBV29-1,TRBJ2-5,NA,NA,CSVRPILQETQYF,TGCAGCGTTCGCCCAATCCTCCAAGAGACCCAGTACTTC
TRBV7-8,TRBJ1-1,NA,NA,CASSLAEQGTEAFF,TGTGCCAGCAGCTTAGCAGAACAGGGAACTGAAGCTTTCTTT
TRBV5-1,TRBJ2-5,NA,TRBD1,CASSLGTGQETQYF,TGCGCCAGCAGCTTGGGGACAGGACAAGAGACCCAGTACTTC
TRBV11-2,TRBJ2-7,NA,NA,CASSSGHSYEQYF,TGTGCCAGCAGCTCGGGACACTCCTACGAGCAGTACTTC
TRBV7-2,TRBJ2-1,NA,NA,CASSLASMKNEQFF,TGTGCCAGCAGCTTAGCGAGCATGAAAAATGAGCAGTTCTTC
TRBV6-1,TRBJ1-1,once,NA,CASTPKGMNTEAFF,TGTGCCAGCACCCCCAAGGGGATGAACACTGAAGCTTTCTTT
TRBV6-1,TRBJ2-3,NA,NA,CASSEKWFSTDTQYF,TGTGCCAGCAGTGAAAAGTGGTTTAGCACAGATACGCAGTATTTT
TRBV5-4,TRBJ2-4,NA,NA,CASSLVAKNIQYF,TGTGCCAGCAGCTTGGTCGCCAAAAACATTCAGTACTTC
TRBV6-1,TRBJ1-3,NA,NA,CASSEAALTEWGFSGNTIYF,TGTGCCAGCAGTGAAGCGGCCTTGACAGAGTGGGGGTTCTCTGGAAACACCATATATTTT
TRBV7-9,TRBJ2-1,NA,NA,CASSPYVGQFF,TGTGCCAGCAGCCCCTACGTTGGGCAGTTCTTC
TRBV6-5,TRBJ1-3,NA,TRBD1,CASSSGQAGGGNTIYF,TGTGCCAGCAGTTCCGGACAGGCCGGGGGAGGAAACACCATATATTTT
TRBV7-6,TRBJ2-3,NA,NA,CASSLAAKQTSTDTQYF,TGTGCCAGCAGCTTAGCCGCCAAGCAAACTAGCACAGATACGCAGTATTTT